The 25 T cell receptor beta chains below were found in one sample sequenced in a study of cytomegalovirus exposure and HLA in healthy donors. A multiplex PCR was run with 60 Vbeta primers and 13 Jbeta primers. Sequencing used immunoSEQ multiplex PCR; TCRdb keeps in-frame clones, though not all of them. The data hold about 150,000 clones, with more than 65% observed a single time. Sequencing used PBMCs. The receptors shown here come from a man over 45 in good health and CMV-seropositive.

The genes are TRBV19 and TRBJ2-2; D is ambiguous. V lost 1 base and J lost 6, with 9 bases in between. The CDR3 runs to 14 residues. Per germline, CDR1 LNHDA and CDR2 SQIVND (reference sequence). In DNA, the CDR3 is TGTGCCAGTAGTATAGCCCAGTTTCCCGGGGAGCTGTTTTTT. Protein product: CASSIAQFPGELFF. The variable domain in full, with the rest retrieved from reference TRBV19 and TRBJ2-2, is DGGITQSPKYLFRKEGQNVTLSCEQNLNHDAMYWYRQDPGQGLRLIYYSQIVNDFQKGDIAEGYSVSREKKESFPLTVTSAQKNPTAFYLCASSIAQFPGELFFGEGSRLTVL.

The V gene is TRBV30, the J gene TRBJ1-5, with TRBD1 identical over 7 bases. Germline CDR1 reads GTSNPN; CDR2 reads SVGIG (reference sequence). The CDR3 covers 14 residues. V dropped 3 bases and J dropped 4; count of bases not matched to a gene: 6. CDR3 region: CAWSRDRNNQPQHF. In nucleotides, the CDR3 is TGTGCCTGGAGCCGGGACAGAAATAATCAGCCCCAGCATTTT.

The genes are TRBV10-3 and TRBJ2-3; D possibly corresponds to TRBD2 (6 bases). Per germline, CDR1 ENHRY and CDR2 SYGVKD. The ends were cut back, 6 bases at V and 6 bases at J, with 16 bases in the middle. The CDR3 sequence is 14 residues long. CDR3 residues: CAISPGLGADTQYF. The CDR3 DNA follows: TGTGCCATCAGCCCGGGACTCGGAGCGGATACGCAGTATTTT.

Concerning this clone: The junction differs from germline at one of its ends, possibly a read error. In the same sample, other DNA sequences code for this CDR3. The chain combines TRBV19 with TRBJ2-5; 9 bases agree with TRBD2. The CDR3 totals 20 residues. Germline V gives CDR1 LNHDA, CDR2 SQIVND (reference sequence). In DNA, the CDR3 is TGTGCCAGCAGTATAGCGGCGTTTTCGATGGCGGGAGGGCTCCAAGAGGCCCAGTACTTC. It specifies CASSIAAFSMAGGLQEAQYF.

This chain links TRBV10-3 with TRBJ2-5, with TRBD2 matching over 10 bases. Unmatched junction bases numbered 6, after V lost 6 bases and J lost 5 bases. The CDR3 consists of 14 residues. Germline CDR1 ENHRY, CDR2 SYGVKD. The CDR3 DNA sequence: TGTGCCATCAGCCAGCGGGAGGGCCTCGAGACCCAGTACTTC. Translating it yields CAISQREGLETQYF.

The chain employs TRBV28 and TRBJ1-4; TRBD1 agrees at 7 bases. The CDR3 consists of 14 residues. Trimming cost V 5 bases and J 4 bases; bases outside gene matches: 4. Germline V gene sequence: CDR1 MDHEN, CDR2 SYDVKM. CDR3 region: CASSTGQYNEKLFF. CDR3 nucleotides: TGTGCCAGCAGTACGGGACAGTATAATGAAAAACTGTTTTTT.

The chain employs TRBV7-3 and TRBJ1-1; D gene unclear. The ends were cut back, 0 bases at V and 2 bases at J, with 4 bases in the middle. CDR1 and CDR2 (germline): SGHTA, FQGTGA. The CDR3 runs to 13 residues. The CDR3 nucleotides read TGTGCCAGCAGCTTAACGGGCAACACTGAAGCTTTCTTT. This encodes CASSLTGNTEAFF.

This CDR3 reads CASSPSGSSYNEQFF. The CDR3 nucleotides are TGTGCCAGCAGTCCCAGCGGGAGCTCCTACAATGAGCAGTTCTTC. The V and J genes are TRBV2 and TRBJ2-1, with 8 bases fitting TRBD2. This CDR3 has 15 residues. Germline values: CDR1 SNHLY, CDR2 FYNNEI. J gave up 0 bases and V 5 bases, and 3 bases lay outside the gene matches.

CDR3 amino acids: CSVVPGLAGQDTQYF. The CDR3 DNA reads as TGCAGCGTTGTCCCTGGGCTAGCGGGACAAGATACGCAGTATTTT. V is TRBV29-1 and J is TRBJ2-3; 9 bases line up with TRBD2. Germline CDR1 is SQVTM and CDR2 is ANQGSEA. The CDR3 runs 15 residues. Losses at the gene ends were 4 bases for V and 5 bases for J; bases not matched to a gene: 10.

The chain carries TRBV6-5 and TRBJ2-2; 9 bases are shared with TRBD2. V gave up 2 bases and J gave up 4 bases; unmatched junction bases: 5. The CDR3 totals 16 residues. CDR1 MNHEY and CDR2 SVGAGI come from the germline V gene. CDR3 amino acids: CASSYAGGSFTGELFF. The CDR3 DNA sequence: TGTGCCAGCAGTTACGCGGGAGGGTCTTTCACCGGGGAGCTGTTTTTT.

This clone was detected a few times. The CDR3 sequence: CASSTLPSGSSYNEQFF. The CDR3 DNA is TGTGCCAGCAGCACATTACCAAGCGGGAGCTCCTACAATGAGCAGTTCTTC. The chain employs TRBV21-1 and TRBJ2-1; the D call in the table, TRBD2, was not verified against the DNA. TRBV21-1 is shown as a pseudogene. CDR3 length: 17 residues.

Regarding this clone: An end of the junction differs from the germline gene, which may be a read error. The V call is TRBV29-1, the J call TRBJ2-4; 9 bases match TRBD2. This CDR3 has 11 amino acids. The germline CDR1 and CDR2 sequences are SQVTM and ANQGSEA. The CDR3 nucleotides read TGCAGCGTAGGGACTAGCCCCCATATGGACTTC. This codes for CSVGTSPHMDF.

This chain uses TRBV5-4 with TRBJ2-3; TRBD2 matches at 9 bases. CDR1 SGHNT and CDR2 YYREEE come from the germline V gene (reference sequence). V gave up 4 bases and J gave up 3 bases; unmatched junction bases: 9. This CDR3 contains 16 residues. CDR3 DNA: TGTGCCAGCAGCAAACTAGCGGGTGGGACAACAGATACGCAGTATTTT. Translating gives CASSKLAGGTTDTQYF.

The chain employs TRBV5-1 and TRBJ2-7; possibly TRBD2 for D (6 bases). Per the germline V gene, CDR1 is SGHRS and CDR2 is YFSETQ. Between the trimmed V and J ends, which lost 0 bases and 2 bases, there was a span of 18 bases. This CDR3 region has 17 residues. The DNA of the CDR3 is TGCGCCAGCAGCTTGGCCGGGTCAACCGGGGGTCCCTACGAGCAGTACTTC. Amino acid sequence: CASSLAGSTGGPYEQYF.

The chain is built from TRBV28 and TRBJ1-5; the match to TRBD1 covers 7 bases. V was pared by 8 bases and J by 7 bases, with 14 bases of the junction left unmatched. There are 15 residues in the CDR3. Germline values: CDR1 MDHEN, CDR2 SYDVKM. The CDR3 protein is CASLLGGTARQPQHF. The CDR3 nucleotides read TGTGCCAGCCTCTTAGGGGGGACAGCCCGCCAGCCCCAGCATTTT.

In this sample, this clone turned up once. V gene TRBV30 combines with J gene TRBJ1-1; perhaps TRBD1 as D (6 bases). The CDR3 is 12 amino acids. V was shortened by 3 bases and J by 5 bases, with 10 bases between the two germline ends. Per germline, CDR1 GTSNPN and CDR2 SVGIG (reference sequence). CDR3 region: CAWRATGTEAFF. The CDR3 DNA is TGTGCCTGGAGGGCCACAGGGACTGAAGCTTTCTTT.

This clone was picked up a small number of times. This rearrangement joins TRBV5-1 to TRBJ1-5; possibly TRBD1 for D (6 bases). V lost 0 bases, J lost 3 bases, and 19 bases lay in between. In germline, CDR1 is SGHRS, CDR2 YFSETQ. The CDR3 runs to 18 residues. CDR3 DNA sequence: TGCGCCAGCAGCTTGGGGCCCACAGGGCACAGGGTCAATCAGCCCCAGCATTTT. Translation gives CASSLGPTGHRVNQPQHF.

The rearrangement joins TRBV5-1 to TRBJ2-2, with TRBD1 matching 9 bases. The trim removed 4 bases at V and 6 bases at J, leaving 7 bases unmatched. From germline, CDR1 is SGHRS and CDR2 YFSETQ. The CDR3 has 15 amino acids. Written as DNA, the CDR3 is TGCGCCAGCAGCATGGACAGGGGCCGCGCCGGGGAGCTGTTTTTT. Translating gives CASSMDRGRAGELFF.

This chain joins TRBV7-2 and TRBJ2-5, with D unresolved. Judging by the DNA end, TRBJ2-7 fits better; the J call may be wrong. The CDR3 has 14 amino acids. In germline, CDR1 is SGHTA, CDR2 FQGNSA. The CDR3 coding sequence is TGTGCCAGCAGCTTAGTTACCGCATCCTACGAGCAGTACTTC. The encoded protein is CASSLVTASYEQYF.

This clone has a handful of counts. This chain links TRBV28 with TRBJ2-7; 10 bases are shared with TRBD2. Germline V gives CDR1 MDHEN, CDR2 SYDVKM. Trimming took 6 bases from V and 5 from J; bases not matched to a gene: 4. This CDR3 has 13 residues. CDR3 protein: CASRTSGLNEQYF. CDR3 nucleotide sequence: TGTGCCAGCAGGACTAGCGGGCTCAACGAGCAGTACTTC.

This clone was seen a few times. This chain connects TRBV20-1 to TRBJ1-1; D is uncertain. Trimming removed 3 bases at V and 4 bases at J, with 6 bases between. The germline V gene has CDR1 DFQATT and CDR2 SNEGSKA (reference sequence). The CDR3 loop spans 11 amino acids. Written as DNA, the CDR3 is TGCAGTGCTAGTGAGGTCACTGAAGCTTTCTTT. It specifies CSASEVTEAFF.

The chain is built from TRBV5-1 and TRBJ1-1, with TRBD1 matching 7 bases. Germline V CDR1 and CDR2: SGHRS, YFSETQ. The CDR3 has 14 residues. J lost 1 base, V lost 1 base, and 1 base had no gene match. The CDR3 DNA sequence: TGCGCCAGCAGCTTGAGGACAGGGAACACTGAAGCTTTCTTT. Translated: CASSLRTGNTEAFF.

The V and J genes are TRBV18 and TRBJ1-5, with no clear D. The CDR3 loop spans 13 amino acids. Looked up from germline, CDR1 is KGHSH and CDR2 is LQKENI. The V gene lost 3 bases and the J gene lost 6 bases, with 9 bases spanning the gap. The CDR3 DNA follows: TGTGCCAGCTCACCGATGCCCGGTCAGCCCCAGCATTTT. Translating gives CASSPMPGQPQHF. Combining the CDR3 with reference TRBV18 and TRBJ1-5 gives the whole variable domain NAGVMQNPRHLVRRRGQEARLRCSPMKGHSHVYWYRQLPEEGLKFMVYLQKENIIDESGMPKERFSAEFPKEGPSILRIQQVVRGDSAAYFCASSPMPGQPQHFGDGTRLSIL.

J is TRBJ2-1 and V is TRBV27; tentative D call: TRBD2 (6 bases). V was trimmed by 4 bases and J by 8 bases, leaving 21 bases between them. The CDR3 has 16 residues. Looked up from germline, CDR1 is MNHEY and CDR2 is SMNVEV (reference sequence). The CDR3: CASSYRDPTWGDEQFF. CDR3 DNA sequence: TGTGCCAGCAGTTACCGGGACCCCACATGGGGGGATGAGCAGTTCTTC.

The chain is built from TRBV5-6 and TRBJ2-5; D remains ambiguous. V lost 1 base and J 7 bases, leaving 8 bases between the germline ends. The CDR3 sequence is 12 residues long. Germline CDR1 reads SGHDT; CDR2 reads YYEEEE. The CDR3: CASSLKHRTQYF. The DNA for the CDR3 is TGTGCCAGCAGCTTGAAGCACAGGACCCAGTACTTC.